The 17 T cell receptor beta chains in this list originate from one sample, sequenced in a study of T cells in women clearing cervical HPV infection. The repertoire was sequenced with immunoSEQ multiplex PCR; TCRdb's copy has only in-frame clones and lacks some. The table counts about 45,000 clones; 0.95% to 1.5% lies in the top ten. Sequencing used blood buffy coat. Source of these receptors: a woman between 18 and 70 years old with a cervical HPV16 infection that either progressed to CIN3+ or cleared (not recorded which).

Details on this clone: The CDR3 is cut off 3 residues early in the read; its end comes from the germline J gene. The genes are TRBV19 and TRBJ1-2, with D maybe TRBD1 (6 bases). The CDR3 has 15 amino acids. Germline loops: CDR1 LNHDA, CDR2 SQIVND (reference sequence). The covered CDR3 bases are TGTGCCAGTAGTATGGCGGGGGGGCTACCAGATACC. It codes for CASSMAGGLPDT. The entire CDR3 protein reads CASSMAGGLPDTYTF.

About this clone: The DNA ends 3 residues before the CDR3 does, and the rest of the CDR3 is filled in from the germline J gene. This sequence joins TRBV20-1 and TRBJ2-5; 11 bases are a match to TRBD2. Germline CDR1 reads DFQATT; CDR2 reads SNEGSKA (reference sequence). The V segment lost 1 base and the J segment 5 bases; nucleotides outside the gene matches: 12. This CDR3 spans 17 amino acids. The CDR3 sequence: CSARGLLAGDAEETQYF. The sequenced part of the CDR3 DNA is TGCAGTGCTAGAGGCCTACTAGCGGGAGACGCAGAGGAGACC.

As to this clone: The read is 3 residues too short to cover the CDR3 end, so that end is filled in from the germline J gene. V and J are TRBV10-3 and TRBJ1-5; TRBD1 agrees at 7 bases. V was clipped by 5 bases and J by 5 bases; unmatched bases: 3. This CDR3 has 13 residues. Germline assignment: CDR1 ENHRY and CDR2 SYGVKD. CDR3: CAISTQGDQPQHF. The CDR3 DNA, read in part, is TGTGCCATCAGTACCCAGGGGGATCAGCCC.

CDR3 amino acids: CASSGQMNTEAFF. The covered CDR3 bases are TGTGCCAGCAGTGGACAGATGAACACTGAA. V is TRBV2 and J is TRBJ1-1, with D possibly TRBD1 on 5 matching bases. The observed sequence ends 3 residues before the CDR3 terminus, with the missing tail filled in from the germline J gene. V was shortened by 4 bases and J by 0 bases, with 6 bases between the two germline ends. This CDR3 contains 13 residues. Germline-derived CDR1 and CDR2 are SNHLY and FYNNEI.

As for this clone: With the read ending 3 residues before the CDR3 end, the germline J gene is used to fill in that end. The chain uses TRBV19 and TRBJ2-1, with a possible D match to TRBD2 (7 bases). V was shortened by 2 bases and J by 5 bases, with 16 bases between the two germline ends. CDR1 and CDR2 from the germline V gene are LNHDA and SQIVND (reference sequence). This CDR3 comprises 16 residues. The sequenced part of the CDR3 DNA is TGTGCCAGTAGTATATGGGGGCGGGGGAGCCACAATGAG. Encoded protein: CASSIWGRGSHNE. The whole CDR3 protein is CASSIWGRGSHNEQFF.

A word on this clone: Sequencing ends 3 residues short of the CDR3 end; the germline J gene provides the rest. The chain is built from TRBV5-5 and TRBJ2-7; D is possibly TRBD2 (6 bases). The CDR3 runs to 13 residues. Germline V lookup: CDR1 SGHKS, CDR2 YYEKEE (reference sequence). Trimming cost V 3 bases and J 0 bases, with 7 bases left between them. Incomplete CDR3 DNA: TGTGCCAGCAGCTCGGGGGTCTCCTACGAG. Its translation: CASSSGVSYE. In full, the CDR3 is CASSSGVSYEQYF. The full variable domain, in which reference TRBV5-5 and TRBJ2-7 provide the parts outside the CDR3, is DAGVTQSPTHLIKTRGQQVTLRCSPISGHKSVSWYQQVLGQGPQFIFQYYEKEERGRGNFPDRFSARQFPNYSSELNVNALLLGDSALYLCASSSGVSYEQYFGPGTRLTVT.

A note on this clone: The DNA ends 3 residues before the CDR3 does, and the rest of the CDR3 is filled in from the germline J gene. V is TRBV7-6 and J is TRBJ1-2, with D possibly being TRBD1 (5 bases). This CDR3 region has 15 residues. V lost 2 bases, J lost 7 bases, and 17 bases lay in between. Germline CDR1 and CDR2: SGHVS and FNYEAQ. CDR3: CASSLSSVWGFGYTF. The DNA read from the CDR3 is TGTGCCAGCAGCTTATCTTCGGTTTGGGGCTTTGGC.

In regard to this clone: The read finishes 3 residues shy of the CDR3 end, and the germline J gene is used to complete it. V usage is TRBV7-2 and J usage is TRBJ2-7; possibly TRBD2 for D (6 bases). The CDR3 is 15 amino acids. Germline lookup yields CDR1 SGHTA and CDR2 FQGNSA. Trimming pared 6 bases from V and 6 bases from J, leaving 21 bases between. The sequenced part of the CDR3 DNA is TGTGCCAGCAGGGCCGCCGGGGGTGACCTCCTCGAG. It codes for CASRAAGGDLLE. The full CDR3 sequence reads CASRAAGGDLLEQYF. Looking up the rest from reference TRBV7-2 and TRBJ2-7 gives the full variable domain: GAGVSQSPSNKVTEKGKDVELRCDPISGHTALYWYRQSLGQGLEFLIYFQGNSAPDKSGLPSDRFSAERTGGSVSTLTIQRTQQEDSAVYLCASRAAGGDLLEQYFGPGTRLTVT.

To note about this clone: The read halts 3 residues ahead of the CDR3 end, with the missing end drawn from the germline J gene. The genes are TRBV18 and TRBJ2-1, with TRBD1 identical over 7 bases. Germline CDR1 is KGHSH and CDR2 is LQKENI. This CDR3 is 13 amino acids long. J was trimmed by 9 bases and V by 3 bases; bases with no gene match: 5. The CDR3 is CASSPGSGGEQFF. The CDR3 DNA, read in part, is TGTGCCAGCTCACCGGGATCAGGGGGTGAG. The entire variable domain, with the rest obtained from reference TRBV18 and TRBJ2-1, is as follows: NAGVMQNPRHLVRRRGQEARLRCSPMKGHSHVYWYRQLPEEGLKFMVYLQKENIIDESGMPKERFSAEFPKEGPSILRIQQVVRGDSAAYFCASSPGSGGEQFFGPGTRLTVL.

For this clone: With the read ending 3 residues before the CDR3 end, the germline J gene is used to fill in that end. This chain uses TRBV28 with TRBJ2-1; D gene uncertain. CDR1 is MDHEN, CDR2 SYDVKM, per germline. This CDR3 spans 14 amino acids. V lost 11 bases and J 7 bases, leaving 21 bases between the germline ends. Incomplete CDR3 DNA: TGTGCCGTGATCGGCGCCTCGCTCAGGAATGAG. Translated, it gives CAVIGASLRNE. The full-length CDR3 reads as CAVIGASLRNEQFF.

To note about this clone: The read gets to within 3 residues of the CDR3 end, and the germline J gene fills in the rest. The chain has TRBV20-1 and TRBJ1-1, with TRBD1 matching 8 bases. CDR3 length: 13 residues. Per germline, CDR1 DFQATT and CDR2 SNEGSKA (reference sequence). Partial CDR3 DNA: TGCAGTGCTAGAGAAAAGGACAGGGCTGGA. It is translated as CSAREKDRAG. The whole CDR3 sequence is CSAREKDRAGAFF.

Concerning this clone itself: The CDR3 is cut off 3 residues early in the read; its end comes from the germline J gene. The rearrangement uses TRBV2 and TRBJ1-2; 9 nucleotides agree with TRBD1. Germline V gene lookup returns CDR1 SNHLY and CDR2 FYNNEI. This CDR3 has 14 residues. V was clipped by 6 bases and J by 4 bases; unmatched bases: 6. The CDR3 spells CASSGQGLSYGYTF. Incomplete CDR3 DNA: TGTGCCAGCAGCGGACAGGGGCTCTCCTATGGC.

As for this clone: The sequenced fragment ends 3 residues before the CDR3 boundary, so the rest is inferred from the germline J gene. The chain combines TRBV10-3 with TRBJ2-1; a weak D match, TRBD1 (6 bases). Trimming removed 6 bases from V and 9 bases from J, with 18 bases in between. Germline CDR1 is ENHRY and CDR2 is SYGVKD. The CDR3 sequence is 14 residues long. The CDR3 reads CAISEITGFGEQFF. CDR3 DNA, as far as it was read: TGTGCCATCAGCGAAATCACAGGGTTCGGTGAG.

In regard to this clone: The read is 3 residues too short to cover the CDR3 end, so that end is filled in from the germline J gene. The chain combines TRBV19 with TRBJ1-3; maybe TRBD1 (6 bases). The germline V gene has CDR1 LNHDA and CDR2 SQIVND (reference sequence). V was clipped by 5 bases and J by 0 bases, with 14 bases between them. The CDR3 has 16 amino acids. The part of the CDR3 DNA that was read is TGTGCCAGTAGTGCGGACAGACCTCTCTCTGGAAACACC. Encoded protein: CASSADRPLSGNT. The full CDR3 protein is CASSADRPLSGNTIYF.

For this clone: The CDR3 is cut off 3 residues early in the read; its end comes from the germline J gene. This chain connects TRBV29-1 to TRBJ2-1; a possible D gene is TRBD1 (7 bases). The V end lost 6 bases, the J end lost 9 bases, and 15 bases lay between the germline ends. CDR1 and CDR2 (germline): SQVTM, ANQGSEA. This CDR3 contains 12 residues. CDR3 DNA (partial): TGCAGCGTCGGAAGACAGGGAGGTGAG. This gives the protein CSVGRQGGE. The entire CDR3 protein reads CSVGRQGGEQFF.

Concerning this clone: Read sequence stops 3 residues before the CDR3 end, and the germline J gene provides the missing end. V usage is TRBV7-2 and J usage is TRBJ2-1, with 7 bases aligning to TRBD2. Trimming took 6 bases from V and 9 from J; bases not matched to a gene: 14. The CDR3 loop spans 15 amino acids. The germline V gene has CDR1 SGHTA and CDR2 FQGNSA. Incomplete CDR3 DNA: TGTGCCAGCAGACACGCGGGAGAACATACCGGTGAG. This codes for CASRHAGEHTGE. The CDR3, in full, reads CASRHAGEHTGEQFF.

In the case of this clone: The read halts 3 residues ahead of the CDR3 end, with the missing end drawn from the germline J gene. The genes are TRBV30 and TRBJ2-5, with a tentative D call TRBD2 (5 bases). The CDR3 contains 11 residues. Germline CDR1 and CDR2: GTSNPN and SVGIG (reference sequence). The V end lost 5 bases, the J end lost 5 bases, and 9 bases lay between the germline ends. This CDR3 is CAWESGETQYF. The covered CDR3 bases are TGTGCCTGGGAATCGGGGGAGACC.